This T cell receptor beta chain was identified in a study of cytomegalovirus exposure and HLA in healthy donors. Study observations and caveats: The analysis excluded some indistinguishable V segments, including TRBV6-2 and TRBV6-3. According to reports, the classifier identified cytomegalovirus status with high specificity and sensitivity.

With respect to this clone: The antigen remains undetermined.

A multiplex PCR was run with 60 Vbeta primers and 13 Jbeta primers. Assay used: immunoSEQ multiplex PCR; TCRdb lists only in-frame clones, some missing. The table for this sample gives about 96,000 clones. The ends lost 6 bases at V and 10 bases at J; junction bases unmatched: 7. Looked up from germline, CDR1 is MNHNS and CDR2 is SASEGT. This CDR3 is built from 12 residues. Sequenced input: PBMCs. This sequence joins TRBV6-1 and TRBJ1-1, with 8 bases that match TRBD1. This clonotype originated in a woman younger than 45 in good health and CMV-seronegative. CDR3 sequence: CASRTWTGRAFF. The CDR3 DNA is TGTGCCAGCAGGACCTGGACAGGGAGAGCTTTCTTT.